This TCR beta chain is drawn from a study of T cells in Graves' hyperthyroidism and ophthalmopathy. Across the whole study: Blood from the periphery was taken at initial diagnosis, before any treatment.

Using RNA transcripts as the source, TCR beta CDR3 regions were amplified. HTBI primers drove first-round RT-PCR of the TCR CDR3. One entry per CDR3 protein, called by TCRdb with MiXCR from the multiplex PCR reads. The sample consists of about 420,000 distinct CDR3 sequences, about 13% of them appearing once. This CDR3 contains 15 residues. Germline loops: CDR1 MDHEN, CDR2 SYDVKM. Trimming removed 5 bases from V and 3 bases from J, with 14 bases in between. Lactation, pregnancy, other autoimmune disease or uncontrolled infection excluded patients. J is TRBJ1-5 and V is TRBV28; D is perhaps TRBD1 (6 bases). Sequenced: blood. The receptor was derived from a woman under 30 with Graves' hyperthyroidism. The DNA for the CDR3 is TGTGCCAGCAGTCTCGTGGGGGGCAACAATCAGCCCCAGCATTTT. Its translation is CASSLVGGNNQPQHF.